This record covers a single TCR beta chain. V was cut by 1 base and J by 5 bases, with 14 bases left in between. The CDR3 is made up of 14 amino acids. The germline gives CDR1 GTSNPN, CDR2 SVGIG (reference sequence). The sample belongs to a study of control samples from healthy donors and cancer patients. This table comes from immunoSEQ multiplex PCR, and its TCRdb copy is limited to in-frame clones, with some not included. The sample yields approximately 69,000 clones, approximately 89% seen once. Sequences were obtained from PBMCs. The sequence came from a man in his sixties with colorectal cancer. The genes are TRBV30 and TRBJ1-2; D not resolved. This chain's CDR3 is CAWSATLNSYGYTF. The DNA for the CDR3 is TGTGCCTGGAGTGCTACGCTGAACAGTTATGGCTACACCTTC.